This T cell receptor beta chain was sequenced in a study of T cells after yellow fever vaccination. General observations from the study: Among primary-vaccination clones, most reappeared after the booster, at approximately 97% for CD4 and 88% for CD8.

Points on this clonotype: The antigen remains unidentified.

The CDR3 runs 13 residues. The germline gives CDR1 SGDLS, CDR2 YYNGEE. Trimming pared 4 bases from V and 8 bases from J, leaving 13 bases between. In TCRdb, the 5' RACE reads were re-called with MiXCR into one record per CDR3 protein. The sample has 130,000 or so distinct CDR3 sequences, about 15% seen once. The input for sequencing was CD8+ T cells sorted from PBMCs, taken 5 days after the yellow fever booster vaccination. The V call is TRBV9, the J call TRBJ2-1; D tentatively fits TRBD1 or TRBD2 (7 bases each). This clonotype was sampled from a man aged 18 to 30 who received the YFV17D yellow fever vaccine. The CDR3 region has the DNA TGTGCCAGCAGCCCAGGGGGGGCCGATGAGCAGTTCTTC. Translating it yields CASSPGGADEQFF.